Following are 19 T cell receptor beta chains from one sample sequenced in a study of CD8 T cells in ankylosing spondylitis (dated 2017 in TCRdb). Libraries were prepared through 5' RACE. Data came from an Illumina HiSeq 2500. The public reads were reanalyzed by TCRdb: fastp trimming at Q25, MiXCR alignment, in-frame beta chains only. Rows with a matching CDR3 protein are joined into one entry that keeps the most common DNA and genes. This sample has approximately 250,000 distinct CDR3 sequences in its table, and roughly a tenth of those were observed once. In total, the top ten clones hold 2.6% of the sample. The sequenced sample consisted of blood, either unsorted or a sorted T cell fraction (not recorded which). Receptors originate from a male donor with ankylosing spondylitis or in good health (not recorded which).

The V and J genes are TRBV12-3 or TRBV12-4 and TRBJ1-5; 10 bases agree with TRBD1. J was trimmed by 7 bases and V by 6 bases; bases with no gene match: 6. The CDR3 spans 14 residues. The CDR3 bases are TGTGCCAGCAGGGCCGGGACAGGGGTGCAGCCCCAGCATTTT. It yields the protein CASRAGTGVQPQHF.

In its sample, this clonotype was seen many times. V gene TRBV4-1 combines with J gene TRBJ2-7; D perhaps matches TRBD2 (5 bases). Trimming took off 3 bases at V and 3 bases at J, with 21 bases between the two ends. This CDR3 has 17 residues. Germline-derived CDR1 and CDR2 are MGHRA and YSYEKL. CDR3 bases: TGCGCCAGCAGCCAGGAGGTGTCAGCCCCCTCTCGCTACGAGCAGTACTTC. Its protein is CASSQEVSAPSRYEQYF.

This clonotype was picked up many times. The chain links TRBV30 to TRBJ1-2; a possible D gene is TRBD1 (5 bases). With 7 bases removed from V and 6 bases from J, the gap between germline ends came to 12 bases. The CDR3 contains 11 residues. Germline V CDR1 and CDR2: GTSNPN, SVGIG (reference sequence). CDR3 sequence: CASREIHGYTF. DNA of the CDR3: TGTGCCTCCAGGGAAATACATGGCTACACCTTC.

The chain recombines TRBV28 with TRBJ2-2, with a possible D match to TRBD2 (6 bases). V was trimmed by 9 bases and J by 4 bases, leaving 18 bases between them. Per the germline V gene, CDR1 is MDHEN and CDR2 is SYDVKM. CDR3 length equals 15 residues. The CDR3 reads CARGPGLGGTGELFF. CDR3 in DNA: TGTGCCAGGGGCCCTGGGCTCGGGGGCACCGGGGAGCTGTTTTTT.

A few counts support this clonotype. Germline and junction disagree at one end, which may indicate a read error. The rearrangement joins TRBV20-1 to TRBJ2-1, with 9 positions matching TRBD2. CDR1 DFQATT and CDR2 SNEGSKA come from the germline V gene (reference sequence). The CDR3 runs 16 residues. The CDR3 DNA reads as TGCTGTGCTAGGGCAGTTAGCGGGAGCTCCTACAATGAGCAGTTCTTC. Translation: CCARAVSGSSYNEQFF.

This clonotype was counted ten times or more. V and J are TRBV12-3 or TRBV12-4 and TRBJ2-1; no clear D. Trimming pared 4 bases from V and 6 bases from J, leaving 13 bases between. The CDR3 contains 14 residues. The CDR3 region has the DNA TGTGCCAGCAGTTCCCCACCCGTCATCAATGAGCAGTTCTTC. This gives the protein CASSSPPVINEQFF.

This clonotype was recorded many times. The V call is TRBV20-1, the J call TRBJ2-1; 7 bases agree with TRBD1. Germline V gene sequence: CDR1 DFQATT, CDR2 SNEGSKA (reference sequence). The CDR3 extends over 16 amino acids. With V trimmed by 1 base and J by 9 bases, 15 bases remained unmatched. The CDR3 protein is CSARAPGHRGLFEQFF. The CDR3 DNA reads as TGCAGTGCTAGAGCGCCAGGCCATAGGGGGCTATTTGAGCAGTTCTTC.

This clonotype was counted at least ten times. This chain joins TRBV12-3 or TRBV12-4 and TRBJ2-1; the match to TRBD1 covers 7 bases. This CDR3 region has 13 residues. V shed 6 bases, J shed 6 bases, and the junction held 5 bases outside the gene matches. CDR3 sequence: CASRKGGTNEQFF. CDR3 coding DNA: TGTGCCAGCAGAAAAGGGGGCACCAATGAGCAGTTCTTC.

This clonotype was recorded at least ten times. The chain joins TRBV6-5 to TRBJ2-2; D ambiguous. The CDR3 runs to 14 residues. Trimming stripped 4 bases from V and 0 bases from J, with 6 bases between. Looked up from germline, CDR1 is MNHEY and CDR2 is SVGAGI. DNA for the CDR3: TGTGCCAGCAGTTCCCCGGCGAACACCGGGGAGCTGTTTTTT. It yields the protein CASSSPANTGELFF.

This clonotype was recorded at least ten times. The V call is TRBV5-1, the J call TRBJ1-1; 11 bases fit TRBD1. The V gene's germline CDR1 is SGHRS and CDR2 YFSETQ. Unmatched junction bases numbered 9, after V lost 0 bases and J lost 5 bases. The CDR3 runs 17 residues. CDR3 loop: CASSLVGPGQGGTEAFF. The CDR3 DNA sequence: TGCGCCAGCAGCTTGGTTGGTCCGGGACAGGGGGGGACTGAAGCTTTCTTT.

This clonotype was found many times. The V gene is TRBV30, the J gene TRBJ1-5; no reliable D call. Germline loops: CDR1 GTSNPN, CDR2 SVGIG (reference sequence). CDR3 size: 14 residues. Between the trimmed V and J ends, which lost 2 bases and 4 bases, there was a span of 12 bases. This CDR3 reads CAWSTGSGNQPQHF. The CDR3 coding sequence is TGTGCCTGGAGTACGGGGTCTGGAAATCAGCCCCAGCATTTT.

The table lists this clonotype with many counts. CDR3 sequence (DNA): TGTGCCATCAGTGGCCTAATGGGCACCGGGGAGCTGTTTTTT. It is translated as CAISGLMGTGELFF. This chain connects TRBV10-3 to TRBJ2-2, with D hard to call. V lost 4 bases and J lost 4, with 10 bases in between. The length of the CDR3 is 14 residues. Looked up from germline, CDR1 is ENHRY and CDR2 is SYGVKD.

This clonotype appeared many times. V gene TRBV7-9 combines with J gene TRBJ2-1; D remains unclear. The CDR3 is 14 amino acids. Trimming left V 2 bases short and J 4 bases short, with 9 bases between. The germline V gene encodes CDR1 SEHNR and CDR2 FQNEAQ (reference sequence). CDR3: CASSLSAAYNEQFF. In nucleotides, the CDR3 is TGTGCCAGCAGCTTATCCGCGGCTTACAATGAGCAGTTCTTC.

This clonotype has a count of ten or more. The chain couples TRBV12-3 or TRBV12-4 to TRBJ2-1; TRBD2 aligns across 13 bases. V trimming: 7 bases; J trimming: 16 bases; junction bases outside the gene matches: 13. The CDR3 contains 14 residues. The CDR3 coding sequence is TGTGCCAGCACCTCGGGGACTAGCGGGGTGGAGCTATTCTTC. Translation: CASTSGTSGVELFF.

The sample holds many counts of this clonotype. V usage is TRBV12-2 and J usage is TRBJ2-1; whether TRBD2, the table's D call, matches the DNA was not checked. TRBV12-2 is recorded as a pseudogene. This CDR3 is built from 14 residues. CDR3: CASPTRGSYNEQFF. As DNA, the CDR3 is TGTGCAAGTCCCACTAGAGGCTCCTACAATGAGCAGTTCTTC.

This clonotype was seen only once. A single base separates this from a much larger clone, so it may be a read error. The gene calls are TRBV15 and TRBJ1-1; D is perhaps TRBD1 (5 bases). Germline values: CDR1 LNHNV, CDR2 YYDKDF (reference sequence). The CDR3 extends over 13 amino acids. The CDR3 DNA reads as TGTGCCACCAACAGAGATCGGGGGAATGAAGCTTTCTTT. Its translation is CATNRDRGNEAFF.

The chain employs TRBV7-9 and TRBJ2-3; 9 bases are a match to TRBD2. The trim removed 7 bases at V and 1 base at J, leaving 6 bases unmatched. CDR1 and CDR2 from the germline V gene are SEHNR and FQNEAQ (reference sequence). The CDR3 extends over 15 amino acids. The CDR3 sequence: CASTLAGRGTDTQYF. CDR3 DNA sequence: TGTGCCAGCACCCTAGCGGGAAGGGGCACAGATACGCAGTATTTT.

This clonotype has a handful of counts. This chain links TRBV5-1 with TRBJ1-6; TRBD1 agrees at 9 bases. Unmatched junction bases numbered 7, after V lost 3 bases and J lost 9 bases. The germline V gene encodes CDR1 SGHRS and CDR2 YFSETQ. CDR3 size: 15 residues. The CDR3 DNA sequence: TGCGCCAGCAGCTACGATGCGACAGGGGGTTCACCCCTCCACTTT. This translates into CASSYDATGGSPLHF.

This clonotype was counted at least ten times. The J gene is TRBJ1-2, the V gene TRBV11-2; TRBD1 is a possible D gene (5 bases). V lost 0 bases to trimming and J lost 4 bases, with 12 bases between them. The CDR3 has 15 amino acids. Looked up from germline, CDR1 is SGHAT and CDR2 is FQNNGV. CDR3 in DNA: TGTGCCAGCAGCTTAGATCAGGGCGGACGCTATGGCTACACCTTC. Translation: CASSLDQGGRYGYTF. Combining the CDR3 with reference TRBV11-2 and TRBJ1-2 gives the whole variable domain EAGVAQSPRYKIIEKRQSVAFWCNPISGHATLYWYQQILGQGPKLLIQFQNNGVVDDSQLPKDRFSAERLKGVDSTLKIQPAKLEDSAVYLCASSLDQGGRYGYTFGSGTRLTVV.